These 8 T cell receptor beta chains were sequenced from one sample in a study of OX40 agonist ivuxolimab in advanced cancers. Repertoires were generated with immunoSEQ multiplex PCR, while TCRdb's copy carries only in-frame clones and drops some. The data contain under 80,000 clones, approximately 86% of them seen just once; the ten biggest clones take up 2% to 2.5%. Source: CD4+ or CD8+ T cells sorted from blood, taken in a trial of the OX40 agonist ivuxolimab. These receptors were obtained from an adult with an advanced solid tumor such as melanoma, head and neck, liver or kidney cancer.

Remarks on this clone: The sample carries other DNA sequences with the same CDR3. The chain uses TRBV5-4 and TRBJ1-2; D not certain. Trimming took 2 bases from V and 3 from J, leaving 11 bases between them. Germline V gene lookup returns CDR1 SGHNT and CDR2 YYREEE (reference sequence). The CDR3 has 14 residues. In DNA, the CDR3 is TGTGCCAGCAGCTTCCCAGGAGGAGACTATGGCTACACCTTC. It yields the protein CASSFPGGDYGYTF.

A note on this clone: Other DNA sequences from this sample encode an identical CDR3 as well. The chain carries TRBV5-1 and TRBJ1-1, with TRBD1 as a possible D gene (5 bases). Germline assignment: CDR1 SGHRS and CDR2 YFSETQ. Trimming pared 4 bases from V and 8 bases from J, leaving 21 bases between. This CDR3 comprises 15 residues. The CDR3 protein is CASSLGTGTGIEAFF. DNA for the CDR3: TGCGCCAGCAGCCTTGGAACCGGGACCGGCATCGAAGCTTTCTTT.

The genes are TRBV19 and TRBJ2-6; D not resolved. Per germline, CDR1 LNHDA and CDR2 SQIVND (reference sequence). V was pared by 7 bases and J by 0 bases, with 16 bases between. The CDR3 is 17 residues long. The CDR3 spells CASTDPPGSSGANVLTF. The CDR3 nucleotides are TGTGCCAGTACCGACCCACCGGGCAGCTCTGGGGCCAACGTCCTGACTTTC.

The CDR3 here is CASSPGVGNQPQHF. The CDR3 nucleotides read TGTGCCAGCTCGCCGGGCGTGGGCAATCAGCCCCAGCATTTT. The chain employs TRBV18 and TRBJ1-5; no reliable D call. Trimming stripped 6 bases from V and 2 bases from J, with 11 bases between. The CDR3 runs 14 residues. Per germline, CDR1 KGHSH and CDR2 LQKENI.

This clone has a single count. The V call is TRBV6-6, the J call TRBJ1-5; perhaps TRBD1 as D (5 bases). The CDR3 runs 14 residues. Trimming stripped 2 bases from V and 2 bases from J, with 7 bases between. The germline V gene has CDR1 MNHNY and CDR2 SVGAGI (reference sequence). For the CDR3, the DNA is TGTGCCAGCAGTTACCCACAGGGCAATCAGCCCCAGCATTTT. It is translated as CASSYPQGNQPQHF.

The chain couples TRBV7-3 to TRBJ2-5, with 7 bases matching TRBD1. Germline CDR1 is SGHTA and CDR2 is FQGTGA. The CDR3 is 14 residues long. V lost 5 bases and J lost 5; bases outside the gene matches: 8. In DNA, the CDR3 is TGTGCCAGCAGCCGAACAGGGGCCGGGGAGACCCAGTACTTC. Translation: CASSRTGAGETQYF. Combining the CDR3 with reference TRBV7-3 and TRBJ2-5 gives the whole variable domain GAGVSQTPSNKVTEKGKYVELRCDPISGHTALYWYRQSLGQGPEFLIYFQGTGAADDSGLPNDRFFAVRPEGSVSTLKIQRTERGDSAVYLCASSRTGAGETQYFGPGTRLLVL.

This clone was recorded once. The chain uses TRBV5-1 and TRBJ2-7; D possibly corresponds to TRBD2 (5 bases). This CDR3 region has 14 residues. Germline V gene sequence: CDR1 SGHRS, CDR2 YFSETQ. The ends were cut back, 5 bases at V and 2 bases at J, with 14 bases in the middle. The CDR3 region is CASSPEDSAYEQYF. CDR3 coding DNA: TGCGCCAGCAGTCCGGAGGACTCCGCCTACGAGCAGTACTTC.

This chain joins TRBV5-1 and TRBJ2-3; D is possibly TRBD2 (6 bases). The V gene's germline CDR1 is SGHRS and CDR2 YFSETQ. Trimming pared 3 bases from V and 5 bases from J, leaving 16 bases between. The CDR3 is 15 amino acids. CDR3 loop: CASSYRDSGGDTQYF. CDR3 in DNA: TGCGCCAGCAGCTACCGGGACTCCGGGGGAGATACGCAGTATTTT.